This T cell receptor beta chain was documented in a study of blood T cell repertoires in COVID-19. At the level of the study: Both acute and convalescent COVID-19 samples were obtained from the United States, Italy and Spain. PBMCs, B-cell-depleted T cells, or T cells were the source of the cDNA or gDNA that made up the material.

Per the authors' pipeline: Reference gene primer amplification gave nucleated cell count estimates. Only in-frame clones appear in the TCRdb table, and some are missing; sequencing was by immunoSEQ multiplex PCR. The V and J calls and clone size were taken over from that table, and D and trimming were inferred from the DNA. Of approximately 250,000 clones in the sample, more than 75% were seen once. Enrolment of Seattle patients took place during active infection, and they were followed longitudinally. V was cut by 3 bases and J by 8 bases, with 10 bases left in between. From germline, CDR1 is LNHDA and CDR2 SQIVND (reference sequence). The CDR3 extends over 12 amino acids.

The chain employs TRBV19 and TRBJ1-2; D is possibly TRBD1 (5 bases). Input material: peripheral blood. This clonotype originated in a woman between 55 and 75 years old with COVID-19, enrolled during active disease. CDR3 DNA: TGTGCCAGTAGTATTCCCGGACAAGGCTACACCTTC. This sequence encodes CASSIPGQGYTF.